Each of the 15 T cell receptor beta chains below was sequenced from the same sample in a study of T cell responses to AZD1222 COVID-19 vaccine. The assay was immunoSEQ multiplex PCR, and TCRdb's table has in-frame clones only and misses some. In the table there are 70,000 to 90,000 clones, around 87% of which are singletons. The starting material was peripheral blood, obtained 28 days after the second AZD1222 dose. The receptors were sampled from an adult who received the AZD1222 COVID-19 vaccine.

The chain carries TRBV2 and TRBJ2-7; D gene ambiguous. Germline loops: CDR1 SNHLY, CDR2 FYNNEI. V was shortened by 5 bases and J by 3 bases, with 11 bases between the two germline ends. This CDR3 is 13 amino acids long. CDR3 region: CASSLGHGYEQYF. DNA for the CDR3: TGTGCCAGCAGTTTAGGGCACGGCTACGAGCAGTACTTC.

The gene calls are TRBV6-1 and TRBJ1-1; 10 bases are shared with TRBD1. The germline CDR1 and CDR2 sequences are MNHNS and SASEGT. The CDR3 extends over 14 amino acids. With V trimmed by 3 bases and J by 3 bases, 1 base remained unmatched. CDR3 loop: CASSETGGDTEAFF. Here the CDR3 DNA reads TGTGCCAGCAGTGAGACAGGGGGCGACACTGAAGCTTTCTTT.

This clone appeared once. The rearrangement links TRBV19 to TRBJ2-3; weak D call: TRBD2 (6 bases). Germline CDR1 LNHDA, CDR2 SQIVND (reference sequence). CDR3 size: 14 residues. V lost 2 bases and J lost 3, with 9 bases in between. CDR3 loop: CASSITGRTDTQYF. The CDR3, as DNA: TGTGCCAGTAGTATAACTGGGAGGACAGATACGCAGTATTTT. The variable domain in full, with the rest retrieved from reference TRBV19 and TRBJ2-3, is DGGITQSPKYLFRKEGQNVTLSCEQNLNHDAMYWYRQDPGQGLRLIYYSQIVNDFQKGDIAEGYSVSREKKESFPLTVTSAQKNPTAFYLCASSITGRTDTQYFGPGTRLTVL.

This clone was observed a handful of times. The gene calls are TRBV6-1 and TRBJ2-3; 8 bases are shared with TRBD1. Per the germline V gene, CDR1 is MNHNS and CDR2 is SASEGT. With V trimmed by 2 bases and J by 10 bases, 2 bases remained unmatched. This CDR3 has 12 amino acids. In DNA form, the CDR3 reads TGTGCCAGCAGTGAAACAGGGGGTCCGCAGTATTTT. Protein product: CASSETGGPQYF.

The chain employs TRBV11-2 and TRBJ2-7, with unresolved D. The CDR3 sequence is 11 residues long. V was pared by 5 bases and J by 3 bases, with 5 bases between. CDR1 SGHAT and CDR2 FQNNGV come from the germline V gene. The CDR3 loop is CASSLHYEQYF. The CDR3, as DNA: TGTGCCAGCAGCCTACACTACGAGCAGTACTTC. Full variable domain (rest looked up from reference TRBV11-2 and TRBJ2-7): EAGVAQSPRYKIIEKRQSVAFWCNPISGHATLYWYQQILGQGPKLLIQFQNNGVVDDSQLPKDRFSAERLKGVDSTLKIQPAKLEDSAVYLCASSLHYEQYFGPGTRLTVT.

The chain combines TRBV15 with TRBJ2-4; TRBD1 or TRBD2 may be the D gene (5 bases each). Germline V CDR1 and CDR2: LNHNV, YYDKDF (reference sequence). This CDR3 has 12 residues. Trimming took 9 bases from V and 8 from J, leaving 14 bases between them. CDR3 protein: CATRRDADIQYF. Here the CDR3 DNA reads TGTGCCACTCGCCGGGACGCGGACATTCAGTACTTC.

The CDR3: CASSLGTYNSPLHF. The DNA of the CDR3 is TGCGCCAGCAGCTTGGGTACCTATAATTCACCCCTCCACTTT. V and J are TRBV5-1 and TRBJ1-6; no firm D call. Germline V gene sequence: CDR1 SGHRS, CDR2 YFSETQ. This CDR3 contains 14 residues. V was trimmed by 0 bases and J by 2 bases, leaving 3 bases between them.

The CDR3 reads CASSSGTTSPDTQYF. The DNA of the CDR3 is TGCGCCAGCAGCTCCGGGACTACCTCCCCGGATACGCAGTATTTT. The rearrangement uses TRBV5-1 and TRBJ2-3; 7 nucleotides agree with TRBD2. Germline values: CDR1 SGHRS, CDR2 YFSETQ. This CDR3 contains 15 residues. V was pared by 3 bases and J by 6 bases, with 10 bases of the junction left unmatched.

This chain uses TRBV20-1 with TRBJ2-1; 8 bases fit TRBD2. Germline CDR1 and CDR2: DFQATT and SNEGSKA (reference sequence). The length of the CDR3 is 14 residues. V lost 3 bases to trimming and J lost 9 bases; unmatched junction nucleotides: 10. CDR3 sequence: CSASLSGGDIEQFF. Written as DNA, the CDR3 is TGCAGTGCTAGTCTTTCCGGGGGGGATATTGAGCAGTTCTTC.

This chain links TRBV9 with TRBJ1-3, with TRBD1 as a possible D gene (6 bases). V lost 5 bases to trimming and J lost 0 bases, with 12 bases between them. The CDR3 has 15 residues. CDR1 and CDR2 from the germline V gene are SGDLS and YYNGEE. The CDR3 reads CASSGQLHSGNTIYF. CDR3 nucleotide sequence: TGTGCCAGCAGTGGACAGCTACACTCTGGAAACACCATATATTTT.

The rearrangement links TRBV5-5 to TRBJ2-5; TRBD1 aligns across 7 bases. This CDR3 is built from 14 residues. Trimming cost V 4 bases and J 1 base; bases outside gene matches: 4. Germline V CDR1 and CDR2: SGHKS, YYEKEE (reference sequence). The CDR3 loop is CASSPGQVQETQYF. The CDR3 region has the DNA TGTGCCAGCAGCCCCGGACAGGTCCAAGAGACCCAGTACTTC.

The chain has TRBV11-2 and TRBJ2-7; D is possibly TRBD2 (5 bases). The CDR3 consists of 13 residues. Trimming pared 5 bases from V and 5 bases from J, leaving 13 bases between. Germline values: CDR1 SGHAT, CDR2 FQNNGV. CDR3 region: CASSLTSMDEQYF. DNA of the CDR3: TGTGCCAGCAGCCTTACTAGTATGGACGAGCAGTACTTC.

The V call is TRBV28, the J call TRBJ1-4; D may be TRBD1 (5 bases). Deletions cut 5 bases from V and 8 bases from J, with 21 bases between. This CDR3 region has 16 residues. Germline V CDR1 and CDR2: MDHEN, SYDVKM. The CDR3 here is CASSTRNGAPREKLFF. CDR3 in DNA: TGTGCCAGCAGTACGCGGAACGGGGCCCCTAGAGAAAAACTGTTTTTT.

The genes are TRBV30 and TRBJ1-1; a possible D gene is TRBD1 (5 bases). Germline lookup yields CDR1 GTSNPN and CDR2 SVGIG (reference sequence). Trimming removed 0 bases at V and 5 bases at J, with 10 bases between. This CDR3 region has 13 residues. CDR3 coding DNA: TGTGCCTGGAGTGTAGCGGGGGAAACTGAAGCTTTCTTT. It translates to CAWSVAGETEAFF.

The chain combines TRBV7-6 with TRBJ2-1; TRBD1 aligns across 8 bases. The CDR3 length is 15 residues. The V gene end was trimmed by 1 base and the J gene end by 5 bases; junction bases not matched to a gene: 4. CDR1 and CDR2 from the germline V gene are SGHVS and FNYEAQ. The CDR3 sequence: CASSLEQGAHNEQFF. CDR3 in DNA: TGTGCCAGCAGCTTAGAGCAGGGGGCCCACAATGAGCAGTTCTTC.